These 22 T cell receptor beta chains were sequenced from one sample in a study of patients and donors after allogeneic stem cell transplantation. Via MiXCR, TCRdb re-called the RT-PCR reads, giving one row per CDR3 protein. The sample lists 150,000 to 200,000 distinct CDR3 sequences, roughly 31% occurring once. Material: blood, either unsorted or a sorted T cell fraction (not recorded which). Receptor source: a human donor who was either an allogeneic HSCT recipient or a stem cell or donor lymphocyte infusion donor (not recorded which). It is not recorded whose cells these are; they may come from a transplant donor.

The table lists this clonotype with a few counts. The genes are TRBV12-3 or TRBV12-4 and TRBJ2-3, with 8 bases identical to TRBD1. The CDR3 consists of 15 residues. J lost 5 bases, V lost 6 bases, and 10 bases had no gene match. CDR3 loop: CASRRQGNSVDTQYF. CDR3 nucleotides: TGTGCCAGCAGGCGACAGGGGAATTCGGTAGATACGCAGTATTTT.

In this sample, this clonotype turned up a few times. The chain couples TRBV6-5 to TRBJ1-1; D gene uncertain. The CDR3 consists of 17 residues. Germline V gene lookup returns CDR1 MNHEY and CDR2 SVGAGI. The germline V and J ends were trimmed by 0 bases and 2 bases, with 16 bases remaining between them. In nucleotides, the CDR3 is TGTGCCAGCAGTTACTCGGAACCTCTCCCATCCAACACTGAAGCTTTCTTT. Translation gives CASSYSEPLPSNTEAFF.

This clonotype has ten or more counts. The CDR3, as DNA: TGCGCCAGCAGCCCGCATCTTCAACAGGGCGCCCAGCCCCAGCATTTT. The encoded protein is CASSPHLQQGAQPQHF. The V gene is TRBV4-1, the J gene TRBJ1-5; D may be TRBD1 (6 bases). With 4 bases removed from V and 7 bases from J, the gap between germline ends came to 20 bases. The CDR3 sequence is 16 residues long. Germline V gene data show CDR1 as MGHRA and CDR2 as YSYEKL.

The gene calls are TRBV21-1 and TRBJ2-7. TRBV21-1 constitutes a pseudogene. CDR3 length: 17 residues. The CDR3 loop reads CASSILGSRYRDCEQYF. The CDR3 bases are TGTGCCAGCAGCATTCTCGGTAGCAGATACAGAGACTGCGAGCAGTACTTC.

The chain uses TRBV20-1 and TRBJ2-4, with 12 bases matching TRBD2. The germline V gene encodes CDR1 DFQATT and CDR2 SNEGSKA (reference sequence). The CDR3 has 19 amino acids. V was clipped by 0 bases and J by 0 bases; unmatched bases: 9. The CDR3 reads CSARDRLLAGGLAKNIQYF. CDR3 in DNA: TGCAGTGCTAGAGATCGCTTACTAGCGGGAGGCCTAGCCAAAAACATTCAGTACTTC.

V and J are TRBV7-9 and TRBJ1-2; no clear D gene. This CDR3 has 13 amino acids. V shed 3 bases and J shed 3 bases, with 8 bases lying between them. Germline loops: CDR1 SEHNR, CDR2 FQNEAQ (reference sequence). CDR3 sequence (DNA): TGTGCCAGCAGCTTCGGATTCCACTATGGCTACACCTTC. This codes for CASSFGFHYGYTF. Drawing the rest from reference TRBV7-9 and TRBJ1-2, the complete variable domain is DTGVSQNPRHKITKRGQNVTFRCDPISEHNRLYWYRQTLGQGPEFLTYFQNEAQLEKSRLLSDRFSAERPKGSFSTLEIQRTEQGDSAMYLCASSFGFHYGYTFGSGTRLTVV.

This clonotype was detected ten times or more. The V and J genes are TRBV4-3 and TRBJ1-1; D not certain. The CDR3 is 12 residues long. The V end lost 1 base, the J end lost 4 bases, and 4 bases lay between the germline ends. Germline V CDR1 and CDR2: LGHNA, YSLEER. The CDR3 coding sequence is TGCGCCAGCAGCCAAGCTGGCACTGAAGCTTTCTTT. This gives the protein CASSQAGTEAFF.

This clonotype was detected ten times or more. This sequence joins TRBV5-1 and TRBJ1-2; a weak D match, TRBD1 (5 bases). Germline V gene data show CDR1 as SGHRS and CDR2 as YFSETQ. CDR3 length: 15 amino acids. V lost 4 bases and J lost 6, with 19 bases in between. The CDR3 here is CASSRNVREGNGYTF. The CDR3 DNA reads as TGCGCCAGCAGCCGGAATGTCAGGGAGGGGAATGGCTACACCTTC. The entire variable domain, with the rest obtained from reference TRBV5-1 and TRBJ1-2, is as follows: KAGVTQTPRYLIKTRGQQVTLSCSPISGHRSVSWYQQTPGQGLQFLFEYFSETQRNKGNFPGRFSGRQFSNSRSEMNVSTLELGDSALYLCASSRNVREGNGYTFGSGTRLTVV.

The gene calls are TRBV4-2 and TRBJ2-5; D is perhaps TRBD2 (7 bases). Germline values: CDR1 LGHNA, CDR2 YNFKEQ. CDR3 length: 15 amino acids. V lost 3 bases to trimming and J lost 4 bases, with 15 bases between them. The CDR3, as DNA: TGTGCCAGCAGCCATGCTAGCGGAGGGGGAGAGACCCAGTACTTC. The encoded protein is CASSHASGGGETQYF.

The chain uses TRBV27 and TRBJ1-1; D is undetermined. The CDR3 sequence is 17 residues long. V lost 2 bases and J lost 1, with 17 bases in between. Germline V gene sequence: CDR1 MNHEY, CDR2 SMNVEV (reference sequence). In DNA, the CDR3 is TGTGCCAGCAGTTTAAGAGCGATCCCTAAAAAGAACACTGAAGCTTTCTTT. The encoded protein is CASSLRAIPKKNTEAFF.

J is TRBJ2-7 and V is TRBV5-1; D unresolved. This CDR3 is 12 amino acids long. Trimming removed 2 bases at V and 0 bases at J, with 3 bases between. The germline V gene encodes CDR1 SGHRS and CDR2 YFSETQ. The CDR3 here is CASSFVSYEQYF. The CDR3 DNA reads TGCGCCAGCAGCTTCGTCTCCTACGAGCAGTACTTC. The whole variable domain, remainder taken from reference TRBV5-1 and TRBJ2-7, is KAGVTQTPRYLIKTRGQQVTLSCSPISGHRSVSWYQQTPGQGLQFLFEYFSETQRNKGNFPGRFSGRQFSNSRSEMNVSTLELGDSALYLCASSFVSYEQYFGPGTRLTVT.

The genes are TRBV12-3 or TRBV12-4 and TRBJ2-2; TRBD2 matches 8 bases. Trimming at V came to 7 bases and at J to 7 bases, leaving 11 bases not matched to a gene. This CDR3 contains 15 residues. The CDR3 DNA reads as TGTGCCAGCACCCCCGGGAGGGTCTATGGCGGGGAGCTGTTTTTT. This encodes CASTPGRVYGGELFF.

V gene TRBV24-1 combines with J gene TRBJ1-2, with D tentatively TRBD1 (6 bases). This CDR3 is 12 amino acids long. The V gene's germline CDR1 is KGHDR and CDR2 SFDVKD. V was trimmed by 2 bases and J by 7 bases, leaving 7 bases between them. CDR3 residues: CATSDSDSGYTF. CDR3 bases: TGTGCCACCAGTGATTCGGACAGTGGCTACACCTTC.

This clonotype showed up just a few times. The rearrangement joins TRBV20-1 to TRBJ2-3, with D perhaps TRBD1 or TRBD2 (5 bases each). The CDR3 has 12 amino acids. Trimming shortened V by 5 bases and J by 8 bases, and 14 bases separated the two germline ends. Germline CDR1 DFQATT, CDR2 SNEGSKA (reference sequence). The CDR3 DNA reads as TGCAGTGCTGGGGGTACTGCGGGTACGCAGTATTTT. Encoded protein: CSAGGTAGTQYF.

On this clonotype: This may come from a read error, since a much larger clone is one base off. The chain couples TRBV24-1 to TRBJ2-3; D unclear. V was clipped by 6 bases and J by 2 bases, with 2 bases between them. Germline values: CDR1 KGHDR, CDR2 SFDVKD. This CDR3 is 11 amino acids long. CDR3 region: CATSHTDTQYF. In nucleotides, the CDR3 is TGTGCCACCAGTCACACAGATACGCAGTATTTT.

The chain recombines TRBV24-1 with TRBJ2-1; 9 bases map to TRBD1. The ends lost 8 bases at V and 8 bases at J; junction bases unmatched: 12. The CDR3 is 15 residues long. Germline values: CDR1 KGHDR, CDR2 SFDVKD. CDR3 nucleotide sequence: TGTGCCACCACACCATCCGGGACAGGGACGCATGAGCAGTTCTTC. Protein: CATTPSGTGTHEQFF.

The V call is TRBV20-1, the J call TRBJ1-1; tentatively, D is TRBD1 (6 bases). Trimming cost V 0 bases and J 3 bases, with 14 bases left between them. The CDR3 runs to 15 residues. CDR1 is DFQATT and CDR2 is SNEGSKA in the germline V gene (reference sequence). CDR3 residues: CSARDHRGPDTEAFF. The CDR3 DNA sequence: TGCAGTGCTAGAGATCATCGGGGGCCGGACACTGAAGCTTTCTTT.

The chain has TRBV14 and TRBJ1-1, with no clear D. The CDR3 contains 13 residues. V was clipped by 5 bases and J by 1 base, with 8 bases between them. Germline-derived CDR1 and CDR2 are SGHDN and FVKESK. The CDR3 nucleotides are TGTGCCAGCAGCGAGGTCTGGAACACTGAAGCTTTCTTT. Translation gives CASSEVWNTEAFF.

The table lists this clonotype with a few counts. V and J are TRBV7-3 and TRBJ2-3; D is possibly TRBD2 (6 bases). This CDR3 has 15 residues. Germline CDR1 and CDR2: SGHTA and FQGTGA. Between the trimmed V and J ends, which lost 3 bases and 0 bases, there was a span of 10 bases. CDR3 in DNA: TGTGCCAGCAGCTTGGTAGCGGTGAGCACAGATACGCAGTATTTT. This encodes CASSLVAVSTDTQYF.

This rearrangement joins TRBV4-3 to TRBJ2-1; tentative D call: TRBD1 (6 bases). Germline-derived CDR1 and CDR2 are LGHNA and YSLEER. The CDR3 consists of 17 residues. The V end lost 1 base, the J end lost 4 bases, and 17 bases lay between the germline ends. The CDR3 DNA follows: TGCGCCAGCAGCCAAGCGGGGCAGGGGATGGGGTACAATGAGCAGTTCTTC. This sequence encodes CASSQAGQGMGYNEQFF.

This CDR3 is CASSQLGPSGDNQPQHF. The DNA for the CDR3 is TGTGCCAGCAGCCAACTGGGACCCTCGGGGGACAATCAGCCCCAGCATTTT. This sequence joins TRBV4-2 and TRBJ1-5; D perhaps matches TRBD1 (5 bases). The ends were cut back, 2 bases at V and 3 bases at J, with 17 bases in the middle. The CDR3 contains 17 residues. Germline V gives CDR1 LGHNA, CDR2 YNFKEQ.

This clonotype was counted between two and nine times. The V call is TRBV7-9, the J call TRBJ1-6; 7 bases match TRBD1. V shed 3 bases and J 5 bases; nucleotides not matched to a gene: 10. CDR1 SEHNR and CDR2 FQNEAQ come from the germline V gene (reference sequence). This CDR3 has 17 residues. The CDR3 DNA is TGTGCCAGCAGCTTTTCCTGGGACAGCGGAAATAATTCACCCCTCCACTTT. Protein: CASSFSWDSGNNSPLHF. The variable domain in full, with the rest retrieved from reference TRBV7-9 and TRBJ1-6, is DTGVSQNPRHKITKRGQNVTFRCDPISEHNRLYWYRQTLGQGPEFLTYFQNEAQLEKSRLLSDRFSAERPKGSFSTLEIQRTEQGDSAMYLCASSFSWDSGNNSPLHFGNGTRLTVT.